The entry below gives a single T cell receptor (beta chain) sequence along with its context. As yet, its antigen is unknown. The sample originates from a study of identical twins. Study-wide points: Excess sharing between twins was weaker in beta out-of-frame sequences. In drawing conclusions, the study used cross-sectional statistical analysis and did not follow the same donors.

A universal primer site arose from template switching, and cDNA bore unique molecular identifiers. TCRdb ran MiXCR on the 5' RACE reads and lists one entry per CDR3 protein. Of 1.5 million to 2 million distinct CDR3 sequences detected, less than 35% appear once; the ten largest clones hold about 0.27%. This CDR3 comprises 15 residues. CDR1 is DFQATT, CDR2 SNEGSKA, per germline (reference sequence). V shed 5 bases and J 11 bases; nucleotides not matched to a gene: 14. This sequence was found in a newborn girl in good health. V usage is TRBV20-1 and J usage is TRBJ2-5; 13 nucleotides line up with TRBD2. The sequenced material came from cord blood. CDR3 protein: CSARTSGGGLNEQYF. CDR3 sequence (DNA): TGCAGTGCTCGGACTAGCGGGGGAGGTTTGAATGAGCAGTACTTC.